Listed below are T cell receptor beta chains from one sample, sequenced in a study of cytomegalovirus exposure and HLA in healthy donors. Generated by immunoSEQ multiplex PCR, the TCRdb table keeps only in-frame clones and is missing some. The data hold some 150,000 clones, with approximately 86% observed a single time. Input material: PBMCs. These receptors were obtained from a woman aged 45-60 years in good health and CMV-seropositive. CDR3s include the opening cysteine and the closing phenylalanine or tryptophan. D genes are given only for firm matches. Clone size is not always given. Where it is, it says once, few, many or a class for expanded clones.

CDR3 DNA: TGCGCCAGCAGCTTACAGGGCACCTCTACTGAAGCTTTCTTT
CDR3 protein: CASSLQGTSTEAFF
J gene: TRBJ1-1
clone size: NA
V gene: TRBV5-1
CDR3 length: 14
D gene: NA

CDR3 DNA: TGTGCCAGTCGGACAGGGGTTGGGACCGGGGAGCTGTTTTTT
CDR3 protein: CASRTGVGTGELFF
J gene: TRBJ2-2
clone size: NA
V gene: TRBV9
CDR3 length: 14
D gene: TRBD1

CDR3 DNA: TGTGCCAGCAGCCACGGACAGGGGGGAGTGAACACCGGGGAGCTGTTTTTT
CDR3 protein: CASSHGQGGVNTGELFF
J gene: TRBJ2-2
clone size: NA
V gene: TRBV11-2
CDR3 length: 17
D gene: TRBD1

CDR3 DNA: TGTGCCAGCACTAGGGCTGAGCGGCCCTACGAGCAGTACTTC
CDR3 protein: CASTRAERPYEQYF
J gene: TRBJ2-7
clone size: NA
V gene: TRBV7-2
CDR3 length: 14
D gene: NA

CDR3 DNA: TGTGCCAGCTCACCACTGGGGGGGGAACACAATGAGCAGTTCTTC
CDR3 protein: CASSPLGGEHNEQFF
J gene: TRBJ2-1
clone size: NA
V gene: TRBV18
CDR3 length: 15
D gene: TRBD2

CDR3 DNA: TGTGCCAGCAGTTTTGTGGGCAGGGGCGATGGCTACACCTTC
CDR3 protein: CASSFVGRGDGYTF
J gene: TRBJ1-2
clone size: few
V gene: TRBV5-6
CDR3 length: 14
D gene: NA

CDR3 DNA: TGCGCCAGCAGCTTGGGAGGACTAGCGGGCACAGATACGCAGTATTTT
CDR3 protein: CASSLGGLAGTDTQYF
J gene: TRBJ2-3
clone size: NA
V gene: TRBV5-1
CDR3 length: 16
D gene: TRBD2

CDR3 DNA: TGCGCCAGCAGCCAGGACCGTGCGGCAGGGGTTACAGATACGCAGTATTTT
CDR3 protein: CASSQDRAAGVTDTQYF
J gene: TRBJ2-3
clone size: NA
V gene: TRBV4-3
CDR3 length: 17
D gene: NA

CDR3 DNA: TGTGCCAGCAGCGGGGGGAGCGGGGGCCCCGCATACGAGCAGTACTTC
CDR3 protein: CASSGGSGGPAYEQYF
J gene: TRBJ2-7
clone size: NA
V gene: TRBV5-4
CDR3 length: 16
D gene: TRBD2

CDR3 DNA: TGTGCCAGCAGCCCCGGAACCGGGACAGAGATCAACTATGGCTACACCTTC
CDR3 protein: CASSPGTGTEINYGYTF
J gene: TRBJ1-2
clone size: NA
V gene: TRBV5-6
CDR3 length: 17
D gene: TRBD1

CDR3 DNA: TGTGCCAGCAGCTTAGGAACGCAGACTGAAGCTTTCTTT
CDR3 protein: CASSLGTQTEAFF
J gene: TRBJ1-1
clone size: NA
V gene: TRBV7-9
CDR3 length: 13
D gene: NA

CDR3 DNA: TGTGCCAGCAGTTTCGGCGGGACCAAGGGACCCCTCCACTTT
CDR3 protein: CASSFGGTKGPLHF
J gene: TRBJ1-6
clone size: NA
V gene: TRBV27
CDR3 length: 14
D gene: NA

CDR3 DNA: TGTGCCTGGGGGACTAGCGGGGGGGTGCAGTTCTTC
CDR3 protein: CAWGTSGGVQFF
J gene: TRBJ2-1
clone size: NA
V gene: TRBV30
CDR3 length: 12
D gene: TRBD2

CDR3 DNA: TGTGCCAGCAGTTACTCGAGAGGAGGTGAAGAGACCCAGTACTTC
CDR3 protein: CASSYSRGGEETQYF
J gene: TRBJ2-5
clone size: NA
V gene: TRBV6-5
CDR3 length: 15
D gene: NA

CDR3 DNA: TGTGCCAGCTTTGGGGCCCCACTGGATACGCAGTATTTT
CDR3 protein: CASFGAPLDTQYF
J gene: TRBJ2-3
clone size: NA
V gene: TRBV7-9
CDR3 length: 13
D gene: NA

CDR3 DNA: TGTGCCAGCAGGACCGGCGTAGGGGCACCCAATGAGCAGTTCTTC
CDR3 protein: CASRTGVGAPNEQFF
J gene: TRBJ2-1
clone size: NA
V gene: TRBV6-5
CDR3 length: 15
D gene: NA

CDR3 DNA: TGTGCCTGGAGCGGACAGGGGGCAATTGAAAAACTGTTTTTT
CDR3 protein: CAWSGQGAIEKLFF
J gene: TRBJ1-4
clone size: NA
V gene: TRBV30
CDR3 length: 14
D gene: TRBD1

CDR3 DNA: TGCGCCAGCAGCTTCGGGGGGGCAACTAATGAAAAACTGTTTTTT
CDR3 protein: CASSFGGATNEKLFF
J gene: TRBJ1-4
clone size: once
V gene: TRBV5-1
CDR3 length: 15
D gene: NA

CDR3 DNA: TGTGCCATCAGTGAACAAGATGGCTACACCTTC
CDR3 protein: CAISEQDGYTF
J gene: TRBJ1-2
clone size: NA
V gene: TRBV10-3
CDR3 length: 11
D gene: NA

CDR3 DNA: TGTGCCAGCAAGACCCCCGAGGGGGTAGGAAACACCATATATTTT
CDR3 protein: CASKTPEGVGNTIYF
J gene: TRBJ1-3
clone size: NA
V gene: TRBV6-1
CDR3 length: 15
D gene: NA

CDR3 DNA: TGTGCCTGGGACATAGGGGGGAACACTGAAGCTTTCTTT
CDR3 protein: CAWDIGGNTEAFF
J gene: TRBJ1-1
clone size: NA
V gene: TRBV30
CDR3 length: 13
D gene: NA

CDR3 DNA: TGCGCCAGCAGCCAAGGTGGGACAGGGGAAAACTATGGCTACACCTTC
CDR3 protein: CASSQGGTGENYGYTF
J gene: TRBJ1-2
clone size: NA
V gene: TRBV4-3
CDR3 length: 16
D gene: TRBD1

CDR3 DNA: TGCGCCAGCAGCTCTCAGGGGTCATTGAACACCGGGGAGCTGTTTTTT
CDR3 protein: CASSSQGSLNTGELFF
J gene: TRBJ2-2
clone size: NA
V gene: TRBV5-1
CDR3 length: 16
D gene: NA

CDR3 DNA: TGTGCCCTGGCTTCTGGAAACACCATATATTTT
CDR3 protein: CALASGNTIYF
J gene: TRBJ1-3
clone size: NA
V gene: TRBV30
CDR3 length: 11
D gene: NA

CDR3 DNA: TGTGCCTGGAGGGGACAGTTCCTAGAGACCCAGTACTTC
CDR3 protein: CAWRGQFLETQYF
J gene: TRBJ2-5
clone size: NA
V gene: TRBV30
CDR3 length: 13
D gene: TRBD1

CDR3 DNA: TGTGCCAGCAGCCAAAAGACGGAGCCCTCCTATAATTCACCCCTCCACTTT
CDR3 protein: CASSQKTEPSYNSPLHF
J gene: TRBJ1-6
clone size: NA
V gene: TRBV9
CDR3 length: 17
D gene: NA

CDR3 DNA: TGTGCCAGTCAATCGGGGGGGCACACAGATACGCAGTATTTT
CDR3 protein: CASQSGGHTDTQYF
J gene: TRBJ2-3
clone size: once
V gene: TRBV19
CDR3 length: 14
D gene: TRBD2

CDR3 DNA: TGCGCCAGCAGCTTCCAGACTAGCGGCACAGATACGCAGTATTTT
CDR3 protein: CASSFQTSGTDTQYF
J gene: TRBJ2-3
clone size: NA
V gene: TRBV5-1
CDR3 length: 15
D gene: TRBD2

CDR3 DNA: TGTGCTAGTGGTTTATGGCGGGGGGGCCGAAATGAGCAGTTCTTC
CDR3 protein: CASGLWRGGRNEQFF
J gene: TRBJ2-1
clone size: NA
V gene: TRBV12-5
CDR3 length: 15
D gene: TRBD2

CDR3 DNA: TGTGCCAGCAGCTCAGCTGGGGCCAACGTCCTGACTTTC
CDR3 protein: CASSSAGANVLTF
J gene: TRBJ2-6
clone size: NA
V gene: TRBV7-9
CDR3 length: 13
D gene: NA

CDR3 DNA: TGCGCCAGCCAATCCGACAGAGACACCGGGGAGCTGTTTTTT
CDR3 protein: CASQSDRDTGELFF
J gene: TRBJ2-2
clone size: NA
V gene: TRBV5-1
CDR3 length: 14
D gene: NA

CDR3 DNA: TGTGCCACCAGCAGAGATGGCTCCGGGAGGGGGCTCGGTGAAAAACTGTTTTTT
CDR3 protein: CATSRDGSGRGLGEKLFF
J gene: TRBJ1-4
clone size: NA
V gene: TRBV15
CDR3 length: 18
D gene: TRBD1

CDR3 DNA: TGCGCCAGCAGCTTGGGACCGGAGTATGGCTACACCTTC
CDR3 protein: CASSLGPEYGYTF
J gene: TRBJ1-2
clone size: NA
V gene: TRBV5-1
CDR3 length: 13
D gene: NA

CDR3 DNA: TGTGCCTGGGGACAGGGGAACACTGAAGCTTTCTTT
CDR3 protein: CAWGQGNTEAFF
J gene: TRBJ1-1
clone size: few
V gene: TRBV30
CDR3 length: 12
D gene: TRBD1

CDR3 DNA: TGCGCCAGCAGCCAAGAAGGCTTTGCAGGGTTGTACTTC
CDR3 protein: CASSQEGFAGLYF
J gene: TRBJ2-4
clone size: NA
V gene: TRBV4-1
CDR3 length: 13
D gene: NA

CDR3 DNA: TGTGCCAGCAGTTTACTATTCAGGGGTGGGACCGGGGAGCTGTTTTTT
CDR3 protein: CASSLLFRGGTGELFF
J gene: TRBJ2-2
clone size: NA
V gene: TRBV6-5
CDR3 length: 16
D gene: NA

CDR3 DNA: TGTGCCTGGAGCCAAGATAGAGACACTGAAGCTTTCTTT
CDR3 protein: CAWSQDRDTEAFF
J gene: TRBJ1-1
clone size: NA
V gene: TRBV30
CDR3 length: 13
D gene: NA

CDR3 DNA: TGTGCCAGCAGCGCGACTAGACAGTCAGATACGCAGTATTTT
CDR3 protein: CASSATRQSDTQYF
J gene: TRBJ2-3
clone size: NA
V gene: TRBV4-2
CDR3 length: 14
D gene: NA

CDR3 DNA: TGCAGCGTCATCACCCGGGACAGGGGATACGAGCAGTACTTC
CDR3 protein: CSVITRDRGYEQYF
J gene: TRBJ2-7
clone size: NA
V gene: TRBV29-1
CDR3 length: 14
D gene: TRBD1

CDR3 DNA: TGCGCCAGCAGCCAAGAGTCCACAGGGCATGGCTACACCTTC
CDR3 protein: CASSQESTGHGYTF
J gene: TRBJ1-2
clone size: NA
V gene: TRBV4-3
CDR3 length: 14
D gene: NA

CDR3 DNA: TGTGCCAGCAGTTACTCGAACTCGGACACCGGGGAGCTGTTTTTT
CDR3 protein: CASSYSNSDTGELFF
J gene: TRBJ2-2
clone size: NA
V gene: TRBV6-5
CDR3 length: 15
D gene: NA

CDR3 DNA: TGTGCCAGCAGCCTTACGTGGGAGTCCTACGAGCAGTACTTC
CDR3 protein: CASSLTWESYEQYF
J gene: TRBJ2-7
clone size: NA
V gene: TRBV11-2
CDR3 length: 14
D gene: NA